A selection of T cell receptor beta chains follows, all from one sample in a study of T cell responses to AZD1222 COVID-19 vaccine. Sequenced by immunoSEQ multiplex PCR; TCRdb stores in-frame clones only, minus some. Seen here are 120,000 or so clones, roughly 87% observed once, and the top ten hold nearly 4.5%. The material was peripheral blood, obtained on day 0 of MenACWY control vaccination. Receptors originate from an adult in good health. Each CDR3 is given with its conserved first and last residue.

>TRBJ2-7|TRBV30
CAWSVPTSGSYEQYF
>TRBJ2-1|TRBV27
CASSEIGNEQFF
>TRBJ2-2|TRBV19
CASSIGTGTNTGELFF
>TRBJ2-1|TRBV5-8
CASSPTRNEQFF
>TRBJ1-2|TRBV27
CASRGYSGLYGYTF
>TRBJ1-1|TRBV7-2
CASRVVQLSNTEAFF
>TRBJ1-1|TRBV7-2
CASSLRGRVETEAFF
>TRBJ2-2|TRBV7-2
CASSAKPRGSGELFF
>TRBJ2-1|TRBV11-2
CASSLGLLYNEQFF
>TRBJ1-6|TRBV5-4
CASSLGGDRPALSPLHF
>TRBJ1-5|TRBV12-3/TRBV12-4
CASSSQGMMPQHF
>TRBJ1-3|TRBV3-1/TRBV3-2
CASSPDQMGPGNTIYF
>TRBJ1-2|TRBV3-1/TRBV3-2
CASSQVTGPGDGYTF
>TRBJ2-1|TRBV10-3
CAISESMGGLGNEQFF
>TRBJ2-1|TRBV4-2
CASSQDGGTSYNEQFF
>TRBJ2-3|TRBV28
CASSLRGRAGDTQYF
>TRBJ2-1|TRBV5-4
CASSSPPGVNEQFF
>TRBJ2-3|TRBV3-1/TRBV3-2
CASSQTSVRGYMDTQYF
>TRBJ2-7|TRBV15
CATSRFPLRDRGFEQYF
>TRBJ2-4|TRBV25-1
CASSETGRGNIQYF
>TRBJ2-2|TRBV3-1/TRBV3-2
CASSPLDTGELFF
>TRBJ2-3|TRBV24-1
CATSDLDRPTSSTDTQYF
>TRBJ2-1|TRBV6-1
CASSGAFGALPYNEQFF
>TRBJ1-5|TRBV7-8
CASSRRDQPQHF
>TRBJ1-2|TRBV9
CASSPPRQGANYGYTF
>TRBJ1-6|TRBV5-6
CASSYAGDRGYNSPLHF
>TRBJ1-3|TRBV7-2
CASSSSSGNTIYF
>TRBJ2-1|TRBV25-1
CASSEGTSGGLSYNEQFF
>TRBJ2-1|TRBV7-3
CASSLNGGPYSYNEQFF
>TRBJ2-3|TRBV29-1
CSGRLAGGDTQYF
>TRBJ2-5|TRBV24-1
CATSDPLETQYF
>TRBJ2-1|TRBV18
CASSPPGLAGPREQFF
>TRBJ1-5|TRBV19
CASSIRGSNQPQHF
>TRBJ1-4|TRBV20-1
CSASRTENEKLFF
>TRBJ2-2|TRBV5-1
CASSSGAGNTGELFF